The 5 T cell receptor beta chains in this list originate from one sample, sequenced in a study of cytomegalovirus exposure and HLA in healthy donors. PCR employed 60 Vbeta and 13 Jbeta primers. TCRdb keeps only in-frame clones here, not all; method: immunoSEQ multiplex PCR. This sample carries about 77,000 clones, 78% of them seen once, and the ten largest clones take approximately 1.6%. Sample: PBMCs. All receptors derive from a man aged 40-50 years in good health and CMV-seronegative.

The DNA of the CDR3 is TGTGCCAGTAGCCTCACCAACAGGGGAGGCGAGCAGTACTTC. Translated, it gives CASSLTNRGGEQYF. The J gene is TRBJ2-7, the V gene TRBV19, with D possibly matching TRBD1 (7 bases). CDR1 LNHDA and CDR2 SQIVND come from the germline V gene (reference sequence). V lost 6 bases to trimming and J lost 6 bases, with 18 bases between them. The CDR3 sequence is 14 residues long.

V gene TRBV12-5 combines with J gene TRBJ2-1; 9 nucleotides align to TRBD1. CDR1 and CDR2 (germline): LGHNT, FRNRAP. The junction had 8 bases not matched to a gene; V was cut back by 7 bases and J by 4 bases. This CDR3 comprises 15 residues. In DNA, the CDR3 is TGTGCTAGTGCCCAACCCGGGACAGGGTACAATGAGCAGTTCTTC. It translates to CASAQPGTGYNEQFF.

This chain joins TRBV6-5 and TRBJ2-5, with TRBD2 matching 13 bases. V dropped 6 bases and J dropped 5; count of bases not matched to a gene: 6. The CDR3 sequence is 15 residues long. The V gene's germline CDR1 is MNHEY and CDR2 SVGAGI. CDR3 residues: CASSLLAGGPETQYF. DNA for the CDR3: TGTGCCAGCAGCTTACTAGCGGGAGGGCCGGAGACCCAGTACTTC.

The chain recombines TRBV28 with TRBJ2-1; the match to TRBD1 covers 8 bases. Germline-derived CDR1 and CDR2 are MDHEN and SYDVKM. Germline trimming cut 5 bases from V and 4 bases from J; bases unmatched to any gene: 7. The CDR3 contains 15 residues. As DNA, the CDR3 is TGTGCCAGCAGTCTGCAGGGGGCTCATTACAATGAGCAGTTCTTC. Protein sequence: CASSLQGAHYNEQFF.

This clone was seen a few times. The V gene is TRBV13, the J gene TRBJ2-1; D ambiguous. V was shortened by 1 base and J by 2 bases, with 6 bases between the two germline ends. CDR3 length: 14 residues. Germline CDR1 PRHDT, CDR2 FYEKMQ (reference sequence). DNA for the CDR3: TGTGCCAGCAGCTTAGTGAGCACCTACAATGAGCAGTTCTTC. Its protein product is CASSLVSTYNEQFF.